This record looks at one TCR beta chain sequence and its context. The antigen is undetermined. As to time point: after preoperative PTX-NDP chemotherapy. Paclitaxel-nedaplatin chemotherapy was given to patients ahead of their surgery. This entry comes from a study of esophageal squamous cell carcinoma under preoperative chemotherapy. The overall study: Both tumor-infiltrating lymphocytes and peripheral blood T cells had their TCR repertoires profiled.

Study-level results: After paclitaxel-nedaplatin, abundant clones were more likely to contract than amplify. Peripheral T cells showed a significant TCR diversity increase after chemotherapy, unlike tumor-infiltrating lymphocytes.

Each CDR3 protein gets one entry after TCRdb re-called the PCR reads with MiXCR. Counted here are around 34,000 distinct CDR3 sequences, approximately 55% occurring once; the ten biggest clones make up approximately 23%. The receptor was derived from a human donor with esophageal squamous cell carcinoma. The donor label of this sample is uncertain. Sample collection was performed from a patient given preoperative chemotherapy.

CDR3 region: CASSLDRSGVTTYEQFF. CDR3 nucleotide sequence: TGTGCCAGCAGCTTAGATAGGAGCGGTGTGACAACTTATGAGCAGTTCTTC. The chain links TRBV11-3 to TRBJ2-1, with D perhaps TRBD2 (5 bases). The V end lost 0 bases, the J end lost 8 bases, and 20 bases lay between the germline ends. The germline gives CDR1 SGHNT, CDR2 YENEEA. The CDR3 consists of 17 residues.